The source of this T cell receptor beta chain is a study of technical replicates of blood from a few donors. Trimming shortened V by 3 bases and J by 2 bases, and 20 bases separated the two germline ends. CDR3 length: 17 amino acids. Germline V gives CDR1 SQVTM, CDR2 ANQGSEA. Produced via immunoSEQ multiplex PCR; TCRdb's table is partial and in-frame only. Of tens of thousands of clones listed, 94% are singletons. V and J are TRBV29-1 and TRBJ2-1; D unclear. The receptor was isolated from a human donor in good health. What was sequenced was T cells isolated from PBMCs. Here the CDR3 reads CSVDRGFRSSPYNEQFF. The DNA of the CDR3 is TGCAGCGTTGATAGAGGTTTTCGGAGTAGTCCCTACAATGAGCAGTTCTTC.